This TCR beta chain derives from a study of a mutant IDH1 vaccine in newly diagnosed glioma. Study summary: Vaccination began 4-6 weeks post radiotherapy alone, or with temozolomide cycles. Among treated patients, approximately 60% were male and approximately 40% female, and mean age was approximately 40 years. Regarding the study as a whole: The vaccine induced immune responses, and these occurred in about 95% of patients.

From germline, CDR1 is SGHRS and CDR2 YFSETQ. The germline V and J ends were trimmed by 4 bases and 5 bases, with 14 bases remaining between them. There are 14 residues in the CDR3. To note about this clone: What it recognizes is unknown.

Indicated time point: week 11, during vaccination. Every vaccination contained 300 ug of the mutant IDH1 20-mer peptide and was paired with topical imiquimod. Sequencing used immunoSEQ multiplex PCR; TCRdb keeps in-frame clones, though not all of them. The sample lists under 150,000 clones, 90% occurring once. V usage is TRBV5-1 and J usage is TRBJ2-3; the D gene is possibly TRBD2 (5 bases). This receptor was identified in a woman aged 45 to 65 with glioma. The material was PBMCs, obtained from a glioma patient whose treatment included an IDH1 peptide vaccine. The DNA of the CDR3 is TGCGCCAGCAGCCGAAGGAGCGAGGGAGATACGCAGTATTTT. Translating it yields CASSRRSEGDTQYF.